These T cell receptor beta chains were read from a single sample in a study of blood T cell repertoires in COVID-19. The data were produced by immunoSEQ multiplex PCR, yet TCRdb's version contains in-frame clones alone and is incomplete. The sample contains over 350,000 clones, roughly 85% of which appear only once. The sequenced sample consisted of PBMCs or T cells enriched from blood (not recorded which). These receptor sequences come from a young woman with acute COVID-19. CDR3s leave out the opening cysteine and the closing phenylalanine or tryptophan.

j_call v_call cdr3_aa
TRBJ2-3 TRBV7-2 ASSLVSGGPGDTQY
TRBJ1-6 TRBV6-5 ASSPRGGALH
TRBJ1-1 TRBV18 ASLDTLSTEAF
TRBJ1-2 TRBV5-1 ASSLEDSLYGYT
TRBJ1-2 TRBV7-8 ASSSRAIHRGGSYT
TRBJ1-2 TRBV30 AWSVLGGQGYT
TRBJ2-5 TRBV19 ASSIGKTGVGETQY
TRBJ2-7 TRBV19 ASGQPSYEQY
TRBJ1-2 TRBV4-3 ASSQEAGYDYGYT
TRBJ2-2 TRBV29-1 SVEESGELF
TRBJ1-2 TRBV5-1 ASSLPSNYGYT
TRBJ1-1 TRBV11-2 ASSLDNVQLNTEAF
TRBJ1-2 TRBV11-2 ASSPPRTVENGYT
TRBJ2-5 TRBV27 ASGRLVQETQY
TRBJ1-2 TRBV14 ASSPTGNYGYT
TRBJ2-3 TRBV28 ASSRPASSGRVAY
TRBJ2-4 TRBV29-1 SVFPVGGGSFGLAKNIQY
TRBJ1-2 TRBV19 ASRDITWTGRNYGYT
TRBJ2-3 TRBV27 ASSLVRGTDTQY
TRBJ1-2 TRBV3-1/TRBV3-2 ASSQDSRANGYT
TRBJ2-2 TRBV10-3 ASSGTGDTGELF
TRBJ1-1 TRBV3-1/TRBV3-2 ASSQDQHHTEAF
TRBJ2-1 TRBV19 ASSIEGRGQDEQF
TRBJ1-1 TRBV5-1 ASSGKQGPTEAF
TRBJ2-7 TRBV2 ASSLSTVGEQY
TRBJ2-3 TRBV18 ASSPNIQSSTDTQY
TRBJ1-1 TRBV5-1 ASRFNPGTGRLEAF
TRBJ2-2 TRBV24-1 ATAEAGELF
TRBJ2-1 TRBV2 ASRGISGRFSNEQF
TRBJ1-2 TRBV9 ASSGDRDSLSYGYT
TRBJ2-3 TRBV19 ASSARTSITDTDTQY
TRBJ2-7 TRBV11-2 ASSAEGGAPYEQY
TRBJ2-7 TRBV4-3 ASSQDRSGSSYEQY
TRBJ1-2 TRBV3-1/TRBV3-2 ASSQGQALYGYT
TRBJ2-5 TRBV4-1 ASSPTPTGLETQY
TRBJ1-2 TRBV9 ASSAWTGANYGYT
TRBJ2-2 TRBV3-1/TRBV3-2 ATAGQPRYTGELF
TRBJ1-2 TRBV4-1 ASSQEMGGYT
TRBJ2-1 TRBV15 ATSSQAGGGNEQF
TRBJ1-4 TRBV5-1 ASSPGHATNEKLF
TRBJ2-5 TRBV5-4 ASSLGGRGQETQY
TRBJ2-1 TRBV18 ASSPQTSTNEQF
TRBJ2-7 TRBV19 ASSWTPSYEQY
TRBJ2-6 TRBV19 ASSIMSSGANVLT
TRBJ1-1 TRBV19 ASSRREAF
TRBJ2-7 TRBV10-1 ASRSGTGDEQY
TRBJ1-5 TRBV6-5 ASNRRPSNQPQH
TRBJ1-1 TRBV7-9 ASSLGTANTEAF
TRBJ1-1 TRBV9 ASSVGVGAGNTEAF
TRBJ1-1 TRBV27 ASSFSRSNTEAF
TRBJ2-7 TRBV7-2 ASSLDWERGGPYEQY
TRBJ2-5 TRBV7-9 ASRKAGTFQETQY
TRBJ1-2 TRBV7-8 ASSQQAGVSGYT
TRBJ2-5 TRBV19 ASSIVRASNQETQY
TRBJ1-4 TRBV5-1 ASSGQGGPNEKLF